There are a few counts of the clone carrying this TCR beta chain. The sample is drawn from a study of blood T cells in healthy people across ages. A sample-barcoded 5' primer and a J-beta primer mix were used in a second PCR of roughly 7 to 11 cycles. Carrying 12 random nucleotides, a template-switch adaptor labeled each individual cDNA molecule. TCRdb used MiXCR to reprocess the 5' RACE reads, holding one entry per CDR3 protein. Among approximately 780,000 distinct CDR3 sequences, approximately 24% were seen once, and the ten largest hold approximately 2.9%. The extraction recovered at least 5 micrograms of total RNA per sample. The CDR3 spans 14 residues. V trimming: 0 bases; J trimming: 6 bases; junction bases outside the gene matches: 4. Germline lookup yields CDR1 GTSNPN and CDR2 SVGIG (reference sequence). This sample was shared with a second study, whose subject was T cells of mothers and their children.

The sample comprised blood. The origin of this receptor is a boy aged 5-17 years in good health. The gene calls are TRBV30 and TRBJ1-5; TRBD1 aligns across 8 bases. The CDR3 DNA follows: TGTGCCTGGAGTGTAACAGGGGGGTCTCAGCCCCAGCATTTT. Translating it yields CAWSVTGGSQPQHF. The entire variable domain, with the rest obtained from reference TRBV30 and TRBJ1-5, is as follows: SQTIHQWPATLVQPVGSPLSLECTVEGTSNPNLYWYRQAAGRGLQLLFYSVGIGQISSEVPQNLSASRPQDRQFILSSKKLLLSDSGFYLCAWSVTGGSQPQHFGDGTRLSIL.